This TCR beta chain was identified in a study of blood T cell repertoires in COVID-19. The length of the CDR3 is 15 residues. With 0 bases removed from V and 8 bases from J, the gap between germline ends came to 14 bases. CDR1 is SEHNR, CDR2 FQNEAQ, per germline (reference sequence). Original data processing: Quantification of nucleated cells was approximated via reference gene primer amplification. The table came from immunoSEQ multiplex PCR; TCRdb's copy has only in-frame clones and leaves some out. The V and J calls and clone size come from that table; D and trimming were worked out from the DNA. The sample includes under 80,000 clones, about four fifths seen only once; the top ten take 4.8%.

The chain has TRBV7-9 and TRBJ1-5, with unresolved D. The receptor comes from an elderly woman with active or convalescent COVID-19. Sequencing was performed on peripheral blood. Written as DNA, the CDR3 is TGTGCCAGCAGCTTAGCGCCCGAGGGTCGGAAGCCCCAGCATTTT. It specifies CASSLAPEGRKPQHF.